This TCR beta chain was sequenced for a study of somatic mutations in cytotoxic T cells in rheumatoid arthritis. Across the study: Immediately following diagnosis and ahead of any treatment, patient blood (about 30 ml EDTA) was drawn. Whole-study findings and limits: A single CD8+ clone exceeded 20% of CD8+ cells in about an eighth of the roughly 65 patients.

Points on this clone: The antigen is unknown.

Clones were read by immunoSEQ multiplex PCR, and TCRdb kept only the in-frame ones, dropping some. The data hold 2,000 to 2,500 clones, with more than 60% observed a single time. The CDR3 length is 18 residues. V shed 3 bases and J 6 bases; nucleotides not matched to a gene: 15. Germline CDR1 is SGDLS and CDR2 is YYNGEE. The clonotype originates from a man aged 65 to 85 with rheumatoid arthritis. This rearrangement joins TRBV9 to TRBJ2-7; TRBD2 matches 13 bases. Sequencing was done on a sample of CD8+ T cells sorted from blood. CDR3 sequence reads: CASSEGTILAGGPGEQYF. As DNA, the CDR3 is TGTGCCAGCAGCGAGGGAACCATACTAGCGGGAGGGCCAGGCGAGCAGTACTTC. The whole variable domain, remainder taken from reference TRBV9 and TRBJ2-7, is DSGVTQTPKHLITATGQRVTLRCSPRSGDLSVYWYQQSLDQGLQFLIQYYNGEERAKGNILERFSAQQFPDLHSELNLSSLELGDSALYFCASSEGTILAGGPGEQYFGPGTRLTVT.